This TCR beta chain comes out of a study of neurological immune-mediated disorders. Findings of the study overall: HTLV-1-associated myelopathy displayed the greatest TCR clonal expansion, and multiple sclerosis exhibited the smallest, lower than that of healthy controls.

cDNA was made by 5'RACE with 10-nucleotide random UMIs. Each CDR3 protein is one row after TCRdb ran MiXCR on the 5' RACE reads. The sample holds 27,000 or so distinct CDR3 sequences; 15% are singletons and the top ten take roughly a quarter. This clonotype was picked up many times. Its target is unknown. V shed 4 bases, J shed 3 bases, and the junction held 5 bases outside the gene matches. The germline V gene encodes CDR1 MNHEY and CDR2 SVGEGT. CDR3 length: 16 amino acids. The TCR comes from a man aged 70-80 years in good health. The sequenced sample consisted of PBMCs. The chain is built from TRBV6-2 or TRBV6-3 and TRBJ2-1; 11 nucleotides match TRBD1. In nucleotides, the CDR3 is TGTGCCAGCAGTTCCGCCGGGACAGGGGGCTACAATGAGCAGTTCTTC. Its protein product is CASSSAGTGGYNEQFF.